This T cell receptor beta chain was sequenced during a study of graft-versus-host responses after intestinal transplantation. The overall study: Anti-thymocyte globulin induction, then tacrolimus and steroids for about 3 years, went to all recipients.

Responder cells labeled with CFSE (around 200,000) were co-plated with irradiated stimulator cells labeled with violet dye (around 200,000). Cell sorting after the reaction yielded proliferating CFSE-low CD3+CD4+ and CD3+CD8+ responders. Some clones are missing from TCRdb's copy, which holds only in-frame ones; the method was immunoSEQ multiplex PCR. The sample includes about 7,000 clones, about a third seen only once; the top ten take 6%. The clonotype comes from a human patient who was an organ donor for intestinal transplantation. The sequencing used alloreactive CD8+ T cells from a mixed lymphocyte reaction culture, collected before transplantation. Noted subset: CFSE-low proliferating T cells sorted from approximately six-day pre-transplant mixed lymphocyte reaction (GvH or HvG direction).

The CDR3 loop is CASGEGTEAFF. CDR3 DNA: TGTGCTAGTGGGGAGGGTACTGAAGCTTTCTTT. The chain couples TRBV12-5 to TRBJ1-1; no clear D. The CDR3 runs 11 residues. Germline loops: CDR1 LGHNT, CDR2 FRNRAP. V was shortened by 6 bases and J by 5 bases, with 7 bases between the two germline ends.